The 21 T cell receptor beta chains in this list originate from one sample, sequenced in a study of pediatric ulcerative colitis. Repertoires were generated with immunoSEQ multiplex PCR, while TCRdb's copy carries only in-frame clones and drops some. The sample lists about 32,000 clones; roughly four fifths were seen once. Source material: blood. Every receptor here comes from a boy between 5 and 17 years old with severe ulcerative colitis.

The J gene is TRBJ1-2, the V gene TRBV18; TRBD1 is a possible D gene (6 bases). The germline gives CDR1 KGHSH, CDR2 LQKENI. Trimming stripped 6 bases from V and 7 bases from J, with 12 bases between. The CDR3 is 12 residues long. The CDR3 coding sequence is TGTGCCAGCTCCTCCCCAGGGGTTGGCTACACCTTC. This gives the protein CASSSPGVGYTF.

This chain links TRBV6-1 with TRBJ2-1; D is possibly TRBD2 (5 bases). The germline gives CDR1 MNHNS, CDR2 SASEGT. The CDR3 has 12 amino acids. The V and J ends lost 7 bases and 6 bases respectively, with 10 bases between them. The CDR3 spells CASNGETNEQFF. DNA of the CDR3: TGTGCCAGCAACGGGGAAACCAATGAGCAGTTCTTC.

This chain joins TRBV10-3 and TRBJ2-2, with D perhaps matching TRBD1 or TRBD2 (5 bases each). Germline-derived CDR1 and CDR2 are ENHRY and SYGVKD. CDR3 length equals 16 residues. V lost 8 bases to trimming and J lost 5 bases, with 21 bases between them. The CDR3 spells CAIARERGRTTGELFF. In nucleotides, the CDR3 is TGTGCCATCGCCAGAGAACGGGGCAGAACAACCGGGGAGCTGTTTTTT.

The genes are TRBV5-1 and TRBJ1-1, with D possibly matching TRBD1 (5 bases). V was clipped by 3 bases and J by 7 bases, with 13 bases between them. Germline V gene lookup returns CDR1 SGHRS and CDR2 YFSETQ. This CDR3 region has 13 residues. The CDR3 region has the DNA TGCGCCAGCAGCTCCCAGGGTACAGGTGAAGCTTTCTTT. The encoded protein is CASSSQGTGEAFF.

This chain connects TRBV7-2 to TRBJ2-1; weak D call: TRBD1 (6 bases). V was pared by 7 bases and J by 3 bases, with 16 bases between. Per germline, CDR1 SGHTA and CDR2 FQGNSA. CDR3 length: 15 residues. CDR3 residues: CASNIGGPNYNEQFF. The CDR3 nucleotides are TGTGCCAGCAATATTGGGGGCCCTAACTACAATGAGCAGTTCTTC.

This clone has a single count. The chain uses TRBV6-6 and TRBJ2-3, with 7 positions matching TRBD1. V shed 10 bases, J shed 0 bases, and the junction held 4 bases outside the gene matches. The germline V gene has CDR1 MNHNY and CDR2 SVGAGI (reference sequence). There are 13 residues in the CDR3. The CDR3 bases are TGTGCCACCCGGGACAGTAGCACAGATACGCAGTATTTT. Protein sequence: CATRDSSTDTQYF.

The chain recombines TRBV6-5 with TRBJ1-1; 7 bases map to TRBD1. In germline, CDR1 is MNHEY, CDR2 SVGAGI. The J segment lost 6 bases and the V segment lost 0 bases, leaving 1 base of the junction unmatched. This CDR3 spans 13 amino acids. This CDR3 is CASSYSGGSEAFF. In DNA, the CDR3 is TGTGCCAGCAGTTACTCAGGGGGCTCTGAAGCTTTCTTT.

The chain links TRBV19 to TRBJ1-1, with a tentative D call TRBD1 (5 bases). Germline V CDR1 and CDR2: LNHDA, SQIVND (reference sequence). The CDR3 runs to 12 residues. Trimming left V 8 bases short and J 5 bases short, with 12 bases between. DNA for the CDR3: TGTGCCAGTTCCAGGGTGGGGACTGAAGCTTTCTTT. This gives the protein CASSRVGTEAFF.

This clone showed up just a few times. This chain joins TRBV6-4 and TRBJ2-2; 7 nucleotides agree with TRBD2. The junction had 6 bases not matched to a gene; V was cut back by 5 bases and J by 6 bases. The germline CDR1 and CDR2 sequences are MRHNA and SNTAGT. The CDR3 loop spans 14 amino acids. The CDR3 loop reads CASSSGEVSGELFF. The CDR3 DNA sequence: TGTGCCAGCAGTAGCGGGGAGGTGTCCGGGGAGCTGTTTTTT.

The chain carries TRBV5-1 and TRBJ2-7, with D possibly TRBD1 on 6 matching bases. Trimming shortened V by 7 bases and J by 2 bases, and 16 bases separated the two germline ends. The CDR3 runs 14 residues. The germline gives CDR1 SGHRS, CDR2 YFSETQ. The DNA of the CDR3 is TGCGCCAGCCGAGATCCGGGACAACCCTACGAGCAGTACTTC. Protein product: CASRDPGQPYEQYF.

The rearrangement uses TRBV7-9 and TRBJ1-3; tentative D call: TRBD1 (5 bases). The CDR3 spans 16 residues. V shed 5 bases and J shed 4 bases, with 18 bases lying between them. In germline, CDR1 is SEHNR, CDR2 FQNEAQ (reference sequence). CDR3 bases: TGTGCCAGCAGCCTTGGTCCGCAGGGTTGGGGAAACACCATATATTTT. This translates into CASSLGPQGWGNTIYF.

This chain links TRBV19 with TRBJ1-5; 7 nucleotides line up with TRBD1. Germline loops: CDR1 LNHDA, CDR2 SQIVND (reference sequence). The CDR3 has 14 amino acids. Trimming removed 6 bases from V and 3 bases from J; junction bases left unmatched: 5. CDR3 loop: CASRTGTINQPQHF. In DNA form, the CDR3 reads TGTGCCAGTAGGACAGGGACTATCAATCAGCCCCAGCATTTT.

V is TRBV6-5 and J is TRBJ1-2; perhaps TRBD1 as D (5 bases). The CDR3 sequence is 16 residues long. Trimming shortened V by 4 bases and J by 7 bases, and 22 bases separated the two germline ends. The germline V gene encodes CDR1 MNHEY and CDR2 SVGAGI. CDR3 residues: CASSSSTGTKGTGYTF. The CDR3 nucleotides read TGTGCCAGCAGTTCCTCAACCGGGACGAAGGGTACTGGCTACACCTTC.

This rearrangement joins TRBV7-9 to TRBJ1-2, with unresolved D. CDR1 and CDR2 from the germline V gene are SEHNR and FQNEAQ (reference sequence). V was shortened by 3 bases and J by 5 bases, with 7 bases between the two germline ends. This CDR3 contains 12 residues. The CDR3, as DNA: TGTGCCAGCAGCTTGGACGTATATGGCTACACCTTC. Its translation is CASSLDVYGYTF.

This sequence joins TRBV25-1 and TRBJ2-1; D gene unclear. Germline CDR1 and CDR2: MGHDK and SYGVNS. This CDR3 has 17 amino acids. Trimming pared 2 bases from V and 0 bases from J, leaving 14 bases between. CDR3 sequence (DNA): TGTGCCAGCAGTGAAAGGAGTGCCTCAAGCTCCTACAATGAGCAGTTCTTC. Protein: CASSERSASSSYNEQFF.

The CDR3 region is CASSDTMSSGNTIYF. The CDR3 DNA reads as TGTGCCAGCAGTGACACCATGAGCTCTGGAAACACCATATATTTT. The chain uses TRBV2 and TRBJ1-3; D is undetermined. V was cut by 3 bases and J by 0 bases, with 9 bases left in between. From germline, CDR1 is SNHLY and CDR2 FYNNEI. This CDR3 region has 15 residues. The full variable domain, in which reference TRBV2 and TRBJ1-3 provide the parts outside the CDR3, is EPEVTQTPSHQVTQMGQEVILRCVPISNHLYFYWYRQILGQKVEFLVSFYNNEISEKSEIFDDQFSVERPDGSNFTLKIRSTKLEDSAMYFCASSDTMSSGNTIYFGEGSWLTVV.

The table lists this clone with a few counts. The same CDR3 arises from other DNA sequences in this sample as well. The gene calls are TRBV6-5 and TRBJ1-2; D not resolved. V was pared by 6 bases and J by 2 bases, with 13 bases between. Germline assignment: CDR1 MNHEY and CDR2 SVGAGI. The CDR3 length is 14 residues. The CDR3 DNA sequence: TGTGCCAGCAGCCCCACTCCAACAAACTATGGCTACACCTTC. It translates to CASSPTPTNYGYTF.

This sequence joins TRBV6-5 and TRBJ1-1, with 11 nucleotides matching TRBD1. The length of the CDR3 is 16 residues. Unmatched junction bases numbered 4, after V lost 4 bases and J lost 0 bases. CDR1 and CDR2 (germline): MNHEY, SVGAGI. Here the CDR3 reads CASSSVGQGVNTEAFF. In DNA form, the CDR3 reads TGTGCCAGCAGTTCAGTGGGACAGGGGGTGAACACTGAAGCTTTCTTT.

This chain connects TRBV9 to TRBJ1-2, with 7 bases fitting TRBD1. This CDR3 comprises 15 residues. V lost 3 bases to trimming and J lost 4 bases; unmatched junction nucleotides: 9. CDR1 and CDR2 from the germline V gene are SGDLS and YYNGEE. CDR3 residues: CASSAGDSLSYGYTF. The DNA for the CDR3 is TGTGCCAGCAGCGCGGGGGACAGTTTAAGCTATGGCTACACCTTC.

V and J are TRBV28 and TRBJ1-3; the match to TRBD1 covers 9 bases. Germline loops: CDR1 MDHEN, CDR2 SYDVKM. The CDR3 contains 12 residues. V trimming: 10 bases; J trimming: 7 bases; junction bases outside the gene matches: 5. CDR3 in DNA: TGTGCCACAACAGGGGGCGCGAACACCATATATTTT. Protein sequence: CATTGGANTIYF.

The chain has TRBV4-3 and TRBJ1-6; no clear D gene. Germline V gene data show CDR1 as LGHNA and CDR2 as YSLEER. This CDR3 comprises 16 residues. The V and J ends lost 3 bases and 0 bases respectively, with 9 bases between them. CDR3 in amino acids: CASSHEVSSYNSPLHF. In nucleotides, the CDR3 is TGCGCCAGCAGCCATGAGGTTAGCTCCTATAATTCACCCCTCCACTTT.